This T cell receptor beta chain was documented in a study of T cells after posttransplantation cyclophosphamide (dated by TCRdb to 2016 to 2017). For the study in its entirety: Using TRB sequencing, the study followed how the T cell repertoire reconstituted after myeloablative bone marrow transplantation in which posttransplantation cyclophosphamide served as GVHD prophylaxis. Samples from approximately 40 PTCy-treated patients and roughly 17 related bone marrow donors of those patients were subjected to antigen receptor sequencing. Blood from all 30 or so PTCy patients who had 1-year posttransplant specimens underwent TRB sequencing. In 3 patients, up to about 3 additional blood samples taken between 2 and 5.2 years after transplant also underwent TRB sequencing, as did pretransplant blood from 4 patients. Because TRA and TRB clonality correlated tightly in roughly ten samples, later TCR analyses were limited to TRB. Public TRB sequences were queried against a database of over 3,500 sequences associated with responses to pathogens, tumor antigens, self-antigens and alloantigens. Study-level results and caveats: Across 35 to 55 patients, TRB clonality was highly associated with recipient CMV seropositivity and CMV reactivation, and diversity in PTCy patients was similar to diversity in CNI/methotrexate controls. The TRB repertoires of T cells infiltrating skin or GI tract showed only limited overlap with the TRB repertoires of T cells in blood. Donor-recipient similarity was low at 1-2 months but increased during the first year, and donor CD8+ memory clones often dominated later blood repertoires.

TRB sequencing used genomic DNA with the immunoSEQ assay at survey resolution or the hsTCRB kit. Per the authors' processing: The immunoSEQ software handled initial read processing, and the LymphoSeq R package was used for repertoire analyses. Clonality was computed as 1 minus normalized Shannon entropy; Gini coefficient was also calculated for each TRB dataset. Phenotypes of unsorted samples were inferred by mapping TRB sequences from sorted subsets of the recipient or donor onto unsorted samples of the same recipient. In its TCRdb copy, this immuneACCESS table keeps in-frame sequences only and misses some clones. Where compared with another copy, unresolved V genes explain less than half of these, and the others have no known cause. V and J calls and clone size are as listed in that table; D and trimming were resolved from the DNA. The sample table lists roughly 9,200 clones, about 88% of them with a count of one. The top ten clonotypes cover about 1.5% of the sample.

Related bone marrow donors provided peripheral blood samples on the day of marrow donation. Mononuclear cells from peripheral blood and bone marrow were separated by Ficoll-Hypaque density centrifugation and then cryopreserved. FACS on a FACSAria II was used to sort CD4+ and CD8+ T cells, including the naive and memory subsets. In the germline V gene (reference sequence), CDR1 corresponds to SEHNR and CDR2 to FQNEAQ. Trimming takes 1 base off V and 9 bases off J; junction bases not matched to a gene: 0. The CDR3 measures 13 amino acids from cysteine to phenylalanine. Left in the record is the CDR3 DNA by itself, 39 bases read in frame from the first base. With regard to this clone: The antigen it binds to is not known. The input lacks base qualities; no much larger clone sits a single base away. Other DNA sequences in this sample translate to the same CDR3.

This sequence uses TRBV7-9 and TRBJ1-6, with 7 central nucleotides matching TRBD1. Sequencing was carried out using memory CD4+ T cells sorted from PBMCs. This sequence was found in a woman aged 55-75 years in good health, CMV-negative, and a related stem cell transplant donor. The sequenced DNA is TGTGCCAGCAGCTTAGAGGGGGCTTCACCCCTCCACTTT. It translates to CASSLEGASPLHF.